A single sample is the source of the 4 T cell receptor beta chains below, sequenced in a study of cytomegalovirus exposure and HLA in healthy donors. PCR amplification relied on 60 Vbeta primers (plus 13 Jbeta primers). Method: immunoSEQ multiplex PCR; TCRdb's copy keeps in-frame clones and lacks some. The table has roughly 90,000 clones, more than 75% seen once. Sequences were obtained from PBMCs. All receptors derive from a man aged 18-30 years in good health and CMV-seronegative.

The chain couples TRBV6-5 to TRBJ2-7, with D hard to call. The CDR3 length is 13 residues. V was clipped by 4 bases and J by 1 base, with 8 bases between them. CDR1 and CDR2 from the germline V gene are MNHEY and SVGAGI. CDR3 sequence reads: CASSSGQSYEQYF. The CDR3 nucleotides read TGTGCCAGCAGTTCTGGCCAGTCCTACGAGCAGTACTTC.

V usage is TRBV9 and J usage is TRBJ2-7, with 8 positions matching TRBD1. V gave up 0 bases and J gave up 6 bases; unmatched junction bases: 2. This CDR3 is 13 amino acids long. Germline lookup yields CDR1 SGDLS and CDR2 YYNGEE. CDR3 in amino acids: CASSVARGLEQYF. DNA for the CDR3: TGTGCCAGCAGCGTAGCCAGGGGGCTCGAGCAGTACTTC. Supplemented by reference TRBV9 and TRBJ2-7, the full variable domain reads DSGVTQTPKHLITATGQRVTLRCSPRSGDLSVYWYQQSLDQGLQFLIQYYNGEERAKGNILERFSAQQFPDLHSELNLSSLELGDSALYFCASSVARGLEQYFGPGTRLTVT.

This sequence joins TRBV6-5 and TRBJ2-7, with 11 positions matching TRBD2. Trimming took 6 bases from V and 3 from J; bases not matched to a gene: 7. Germline V gene sequence: CDR1 MNHEY, CDR2 SVGAGI. The CDR3 covers 15 residues. CDR3 nucleotide sequence: TGTGCCAGCAGCCAACTAGCGGGGGCTTACTACGAGCAGTACTTC. Translation gives CASSQLAGAYYEQYF.

Points on this clone: Other nucleotide sequences from this sample produce the same CDR3. The J gene is TRBJ1-1, the V gene TRBV19, with D maybe TRBD1 (5 bases). The CDR3 is 12 residues long. Germline V gives CDR1 LNHDA, CDR2 SQIVND (reference sequence). With 5 bases removed from V and 7 bases from J, the gap between germline ends came to 11 bases. CDR3 sequence reads: CASSQGRIEAFF. Written as DNA, the CDR3 is TGTGCCAGTAGTCAGGGAAGGATTGAAGCTTTCTTT. Combining the CDR3 with reference TRBV19 and TRBJ1-1 gives the whole variable domain DGGITQSPKYLFRKEGQNVTLSCEQNLNHDAMYWYRQDPGQGLRLIYYSQIVNDFQKGDIAEGYSVSREKKESFPLTVTSAQKNPTAFYLCASSQGRIEAFFGQGTRLTVV.